This record covers a single TCR beta chain. Under the authors' procedure: Estimation of nucleated cell counts relied on the amplification of reference gene primers. The data were produced by immunoSEQ multiplex PCR, yet TCRdb's version contains in-frame clones alone and is incomplete. V, J and clone size derive from that table, while D and trimming were established from the DNA sequence. The sample shows around 210,000 clones, more than 65% of them seen only once. This entry is derived from a study of blood T cell repertoires in COVID-19. Study details: The United States, Italy and Spain supplied acute and convalescent COVID-19 samples. Nucleic acid was either cDNA or gDNA, and it came from T cells, B-cell-depleted T cells, or PBMCs.

This CDR3 has 14 residues. V gave up 5 bases and J gave up 2 bases, with 10 bases separating them. Germline V gene sequence: CDR1 LNHNV, CDR2 YYDKDF (reference sequence). Sequencing was done on a sample of peripheral blood. The chain carries TRBV15 and TRBJ2-4, with D possibly being TRBD2 (6 bases). This TCR came from a human donor in a cohort sampled during active COVID-19. The CDR3, as DNA: TGTGCCACCAGCTTGGGGGGAACCAAAAACATTCAGTACTTC. It yields the protein CATSLGGTKNIQYF. Looking up the rest from reference TRBV15 and TRBJ2-4 gives the full variable domain: DAMVIQNPRYQVTQFGKPVTLSCSQTLNHNVMYWYQQKSSQAPKLLFHYYDKDFNNEADTPDNFQSRRPNTSFCFLDIRSPGLGDTAMYLCATSLGGTKNIQYFGAGTRLSVL.